The clone carrying this T cell receptor beta chain was seen a handful of times. Its antigen is unidentified. Each CDR3 protein gets one entry after TCRdb re-called the 5' RACE reads with MiXCR. The table shows some 240,000 distinct CDR3 sequences, with around 8.8% occurring only once. This record comes from a study of identical twins. Study results and limitations: Low generation-probability sequences were in excess among twin-shared out-of-frame alpha sequences. The study found weaker excess twin sharing in beta out-of-frame sequences. The authors drew conclusions from cross-sectional statistical analysis rather than following the same donors.

Germline-derived CDR1 and CDR2 are SGHAT and FQDESV (reference sequence). CDR3 length equals 18 residues. Trimming shortened V by 5 bases and J by 0 bases, and 20 bases separated the two germline ends. No donor was unhealthy or non-Caucasian. These data were also filed under a second study, of yellow fever vaccine responses in identical twins.

The source is a young woman in good health. The sequenced sample consisted of CD8+ T cells sorted from blood. This chain connects TRBV11-1 to TRBJ2-1; TRBD2 might be the D (7 bases). The CDR3 DNA sequence: TGTGCCAGCAGCCCTACCCCGGAGGGAGGGGGCTCCTACAATGAGCAGTTCTTC. Protein sequence: CASSPTPEGGGSYNEQFF. The full variable domain, its missing parts supplied by reference TRBV11-1 and TRBJ2-1, is EAEVAQSPRYKITEKSQAVAFWCDPISGHATLYWYRQILGQGPELLVQFQDESVVDDSQLPKDRFSAERLKGVDSTLKIQPAELGDSAMYLCASSPTPEGGGSYNEQFFGPGTRLTVL.